This paragraph reports one T cell receptor (beta chain). Reverse transcription of 0.5 to 1 ug RNA used random hexamers. TCR beta CDR3 was amplified by immunoSEQ covering 54 Vbeta and 13 Jbeta. TCRdb ran MiXCR on the immunoSEQ multiplex PCR reads and lists one entry per CDR3 protein. The sample records around 150,000 distinct CDR3 sequences, approximately 95% being singletons. Unmatched junction bases numbered 7, after V lost 0 bases and J lost 2 bases. The CDR3 contains 16 residues. These data belong to a study of CD8 T cells in Susac syndrome. The chain uses TRBV12-3 or TRBV12-4 and TRBJ2-7; 7 nucleotides line up with TRBD2. This receptor was taken from a human donor with multiple sclerosis. The specimen was CD4+ T cells from PBMCs. The CDR3 region has the DNA TGTGCCAGCAGTTTAGCGCGTGCGGGAGTGGCCTACGAGCAGTACTTC. Translation: CASSLARAGVAYEQYF.